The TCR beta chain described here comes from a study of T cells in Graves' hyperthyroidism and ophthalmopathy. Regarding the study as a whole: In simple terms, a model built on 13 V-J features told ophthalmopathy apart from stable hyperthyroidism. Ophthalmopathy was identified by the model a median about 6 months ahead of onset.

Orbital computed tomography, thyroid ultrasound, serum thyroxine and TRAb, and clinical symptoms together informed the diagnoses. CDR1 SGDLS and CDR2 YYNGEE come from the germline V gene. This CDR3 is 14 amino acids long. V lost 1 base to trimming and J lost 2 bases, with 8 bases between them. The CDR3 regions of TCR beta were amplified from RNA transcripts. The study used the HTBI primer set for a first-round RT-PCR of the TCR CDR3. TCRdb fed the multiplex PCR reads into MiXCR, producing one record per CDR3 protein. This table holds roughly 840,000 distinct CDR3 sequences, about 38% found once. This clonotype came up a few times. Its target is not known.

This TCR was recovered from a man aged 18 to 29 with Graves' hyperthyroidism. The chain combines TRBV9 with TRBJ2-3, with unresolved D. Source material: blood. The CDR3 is CASSVSGATDTQYF. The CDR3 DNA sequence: TGTGCCAGCAGCGTATCAGGCGCCACAGATACGCAGTATTTT. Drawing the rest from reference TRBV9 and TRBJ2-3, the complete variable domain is DSGVTQTPKHLITATGQRVTLRCSPRSGDLSVYWYQQSLDQGLQFLIQYYNGEERAKGNILERFSAQQFPDLHSELNLSSLELGDSALYFCASSVSGATDTQYFGPGTRLTVL.